This entry lists 30 T cell receptor beta chains sequenced from one sample in a study of T cell repertoires in cytomegalovirus infection (dated by TCRdb to the late 2010s). The data were produced on an Illumina HiSeq 1500. TCRdb itself trimmed the public reads at Q25 with fastp, ran MiXCR and retained productive beta chains. Rows are combined by CDR3 protein, so each entry shows the most common genes and DNA. Here the sample has 290,000 or so distinct CDR3 sequences; about a quarter occur a single time. The top ten hold over 11% of the sample. Specimen: PBMCs. Receptors originate from a human donor in good health (CMV status not recorded). Some clones in this sample may be carry-over from other donors' samples.

The chain has TRBV20-1 and TRBJ2-7; the match to TRBD1 covers 9 bases. The J segment lost 5 bases and the V segment lost 2 bases, leaving 7 bases of the junction unmatched. This CDR3 has 14 amino acids. In germline, CDR1 is DFQATT, CDR2 SNEGSKA (reference sequence). The chain's CDR3 is CSARRQGQGDEQYF. As DNA, the CDR3 is TGCAGTGCTAGACGCCAGGGACAGGGCGACGAGCAGTACTTC.

This clonotype was found many times. This sequence joins TRBV11-2 and TRBJ2-3; 10 bases agree with TRBD2. J was trimmed by 6 bases and V by 5 bases; bases with no gene match: 11. This CDR3 comprises 16 residues. Germline values: CDR1 SGHAT, CDR2 FQNNGV. The CDR3 nucleotides are TGTGCCAGCAGCCCCCGGGTTAGCGGGGGGTCGGATACGCAGTATTTT. It specifies CASSPRVSGGSDTQYF.

This clonotype occurred many times. The gene calls are TRBV7-2 and TRBJ2-1, with 7 positions matching TRBD1. The CDR3 has 13 residues. Trimming removed 4 bases from V and 10 bases from J; junction bases left unmatched: 7. Germline V lookup: CDR1 SGHTA, CDR2 FQGNSA. In DNA, the CDR3 is TGTGCCAGCAGCTCTGAGGGGGCGCTGGAGCAGTTCTTC. Translated: CASSSEGALEQFF. Supplemented by reference TRBV7-2 and TRBJ2-1, the full variable domain reads GAGVSQSPSNKVTEKGKDVELRCDPISGHTALYWYRQSLGQGLEFLIYFQGNSAPDKSGLPSDRFSAERTGGSVSTLTIQRTQQEDSAVYLCASSSEGALEQFFGPGTRLTVL.

This clonotype was seen many times. The rearrangement joins TRBV7-2 to TRBJ2-5; D uncertain. CDR1 and CDR2 (germline): SGHTA, FQGNSA. V lost 1 base, J lost 3 bases, and 6 bases lay in between. The CDR3 is made up of 13 amino acids. The CDR3 sequence: CASSLGVEETQYF. The DNA of the CDR3 is TGTGCCAGCAGCTTAGGTGTTGAAGAGACCCAGTACTTC.

The table lists this clonotype with a few counts. This chain connects TRBV7-2 to TRBJ1-1; D call uncertain. V was cut by 1 base and J by 8 bases, with 17 bases left in between. Germline-derived CDR1 and CDR2 are SGHTA and FQGNSA. This CDR3 region has 15 residues. CDR3 DNA sequence: TGTGCCAGCAGCTTAGGTCCGCGGGATTCGGCCGAAGCTTTCTTT. Residues: CASSLGPRDSAEAFF. The full variable domain, rest sourced from reference TRBV7-2 and TRBJ1-1, is GAGVSQSPSNKVTEKGKDVELRCDPISGHTALYWYRQSLGQGLEFLIYFQGNSAPDKSGLPSDRFSAERTGGSVSTLTIQRTQQEDSAVYLCASSLGPRDSAEAFFGQGTRLTVV.

This clonotype was counted many times. This chain links TRBV7-2 with TRBJ1-1; D possibly corresponds to TRBD1 (5 bases). Germline CDR1 and CDR2: SGHTA and FQGNSA. V lost 1 base and J 5 bases, leaving 8 bases between the germline ends. This CDR3 region has 13 residues. CDR3 sequence (DNA): TGTGCCAGCAGCTTAGGGGGGGTAACTGAAGCTTTCTTT. Protein sequence: CASSLGGVTEAFF.

The genes are TRBV5-1 and TRBJ1-1; weak D call: TRBD1 (6 bases). Germline CDR1 reads SGHRS; CDR2 reads YFSETQ. The CDR3 spans 11 residues. The V end was cut by 5 bases, the J end by 7 bases, with 9 bases between. The DNA of the CDR3 is TGCGCCAGCAGTTCGGACAGTGAAGCTTTCTTT. It encodes CASSSDSEAFF.

The chain recombines TRBV28 with TRBJ2-5; TRBD1 agrees at 7 bases. The CDR3 covers 13 residues. V dropped 10 bases and J dropped 0; count of bases not matched to a gene: 5. CDR1 and CDR2 from the germline V gene are MDHEN and SYDVKM. Here the CDR3 reads CATLDRNQETQYF. As DNA, the CDR3 is TGTGCCACCCTGGACAGGAACCAAGAGACCCAGTACTTC.

V gene TRBV4-3 combines with J gene TRBJ2-2; the D call may be TRBD1 or TRBD2 (5 bases each). V lost 4 bases and J 0 bases, leaving 9 bases between the germline ends. Germline V lookup: CDR1 LGHNA, CDR2 YSLEER. CDR3 length: 15 residues. The CDR3: CASSRGTTNTGELFF. In DNA, the CDR3 is TGCGCCAGCAGCCGAGGGACGACGAACACCGGGGAGCTGTTTTTT.

The table lists this clonotype with many counts. V is TRBV7-3 and J is TRBJ2-7; TRBD1 aligns across 8 bases. Germline values: CDR1 SGHTA, CDR2 FQGTGA. V lost 3 bases to trimming and J lost 2 bases; unmatched junction nucleotides: 6. This CDR3 comprises 15 residues. Here the CDR3 reads CASSFGQGRTYEQYF. The CDR3 nucleotides are TGTGCCAGCAGCTTCGGACAGGGAAGGACCTACGAGCAGTACTTC.

This sequence joins TRBV7-2 and TRBJ1-2; 9 bases agree with TRBD1. Germline V gene data show CDR1 as SGHTA and CDR2 as FQGNSA. The CDR3 is 14 residues long. J gave up 4 bases and V 6 bases, and 6 bases lay outside the gene matches. The CDR3 bases are TGTGCCAGCAGTCTGGTACAGGGGGCCTATGGCTACACCTTC. This codes for CASSLVQGAYGYTF. Full variable domain (outside the CDR3, taken from reference TRBV7-2 and TRBJ1-2): GAGVSQSPSNKVTEKGKDVELRCDPISGHTALYWYRQSLGQGLEFLIYFQGNSAPDKSGLPSDRFSAERTGGSVSTLTIQRTQQEDSAVYLCASSLVQGAYGYTFGSGTRLTVV.

This clonotype has more than one count but fewer than ten. This chain uses TRBV2 with TRBJ1-2, with TRBD1 matching over 10 bases. Germline V CDR1 and CDR2: SNHLY, FYNNEI. This CDR3 spans 15 amino acids. After removal of 4 bases from V and 8 bases from J, the junction contained 10 bases not matched to a gene. The CDR3 sequence: CASSAGQGTARGYTF. Here the CDR3 DNA reads TGTGCCAGCAGTGCGGGACAGGGGACGGCAAGAGGCTACACCTTC.

The CDR3 region is CASIRDNSGNTIYF. CDR3 bases: TGTGCCAGCATCCGTGACAACTCTGGAAACACCATATATTTT. The J gene is TRBJ1-3, the V gene TRBV6-5; D call uncertain. CDR3 length: 14 residues. V was cut by 7 bases and J by 0 bases, with 10 bases left in between. Looked up from germline, CDR1 is MNHEY and CDR2 is SVGAGI.

This sequence joins TRBV6-2 or TRBV6-3 and TRBJ2-1; perhaps TRBD2 as D (5 bases). The CDR3 has 14 residues. CDR1 and CDR2 (germline): MNHEY, SVGEGT. Between the trimmed V and J ends, which lost 2 bases and 8 bases, there was a span of 13 bases. This chain's CDR3 is CASSYPSGEDEQFF. CDR3 nucleotide sequence: TGTGCCAGCAGTTACCCGAGCGGCGAGGATGAGCAGTTCTTC.

This clonotype appeared a few times. The rearrangement uses TRBV6-1 and TRBJ2-2; D is ambiguous. The CDR3 loop spans 15 amino acids. Germline values: CDR1 MNHNS, CDR2 SASEGT. Trimming took off 7 bases at V and 1 base at J, with 13 bases between the two ends. The CDR3 loop is CASTTVSRNTGELFF. The CDR3 bases are TGTGCCAGCACCACCGTATCGAGGAACACCGGGGAGCTGTTTTTT.

The rearrangement joins TRBV29-1 to TRBJ1-2, with D perhaps matching TRBD1 (5 bases). CDR3 length: 14 residues. Trimming cost V 6 bases and J 2 bases, with 16 bases left between them. CDR1 and CDR2 (germline): SQVTM, ANQGSEA. The CDR3 loop reads CSVPPYRLNYGYTF. In DNA form, the CDR3 reads TGCAGCGTCCCTCCGTACAGGCTAAACTATGGCTACACCTTC.

The chain links TRBV6-2 or TRBV6-3 to TRBJ2-3; 11 bases line up with TRBD2. Germline V gene lookup returns CDR1 MNHEY and CDR2 SVGEGT. The CDR3 sequence is 16 residues long. The junction had 5 bases not matched to a gene; V was cut back by 0 bases and J by 6 bases. CDR3 sequence reads: CASSYSSSGGPDTQYF. CDR3 coding DNA: TGTGCCAGCAGTTACTCGTCTAGCGGGGGGCCGGATACGCAGTATTTT.

J is TRBJ1-1 and V is TRBV3-1; a possible D gene is TRBD1 (5 bases). The CDR3 loop spans 14 amino acids. V dropped 6 bases and J dropped 1 base, with 12 bases sitting between them. Germline V gene data show CDR1 as LGHDT and CDR2 as YNNKEL (reference sequence). The CDR3 here is CASRQQDENTEAFF. The DNA for the CDR3 is TGTGCCAGCAGACAACAGGACGAGAACACTGAAGCTTTCTTT.

The chain joins TRBV10-3 to TRBJ2-2; either TRBD1 or TRBD2 may supply D (6 bases each). The germline V gene has CDR1 ENHRY and CDR2 SYGVKD. The V gene lost 7 bases and the J gene lost 4 bases, with 13 bases spanning the gap. The CDR3 spans 14 residues. CDR3 sequence reads: CAIKRGPSTGELFF. In DNA, the CDR3 is TGTGCCATCAAACGGGGGCCGAGCACCGGGGAGCTGTTTTTT.

The V call is TRBV2, the J call TRBJ2-4; D uncertain. The CDR3 has 14 residues. V lost 3 bases and J 6 bases, leaving 12 bases between the germline ends. CDR1 and CDR2 (germline): SNHLY, FYNNEI. CDR3 residues: CASSEADSVNIQYF. The CDR3 nucleotides are TGTGCCAGCAGTGAGGCCGACTCGGTAAACATTCAGTACTTC.

This clonotype was recorded at least ten times. The rearrangement joins TRBV7-2 to TRBJ2-7, with TRBD1 matching 9 bases. This CDR3 spans 14 amino acids. Germline lookup yields CDR1 SGHTA and CDR2 FQGNSA. The V segment lost 5 bases and the J segment 4 bases; nucleotides outside the gene matches: 6. The CDR3 here is CASSLLTGGYEQYF. CDR3 DNA sequence: TGTGCCAGCAGCCTCCTGACAGGGGGGTACGAGCAGTACTTC.

This clonotype was counted at least ten times. In nucleotides, the CDR3 is TGTGCCAGCAGCTTAGGACGGCTGAACACTGAAGCTTTCTTT. It translates to CASSLGRLNTEAFF. The chain combines TRBV7-2 with TRBJ1-1; D is unresolved. V lost 1 base to trimming and J lost 0 bases, with 6 bases between them. Germline V lookup: CDR1 SGHTA, CDR2 FQGNSA. This CDR3 is built from 14 residues.

This clonotype occurred many times. The rearrangement joins TRBV10-1 to TRBJ2-4; D perhaps matches TRBD1 (6 bases). Trimming shortened V by 6 bases and J by 2 bases, and 14 bases separated the two germline ends. The CDR3 has 15 residues. Germline assignment: CDR1 WNHNN and CDR2 SYGVQD (reference sequence). The CDR3 sequence is CASSHGQLTKNIQYF. The CDR3 DNA is TGCGCCAGCAGCCATGGACAGCTAACCAAAAACATTCAGTACTTC.

There are a few counts of this clonotype. The chain links TRBV10-2 to TRBJ2-7; no clear D. Germline lookup yields CDR1 WSHSY and CDR2 SAAADI. V was clipped by 3 bases and J by 2 bases, with 8 bases between them. This CDR3 is built from 13 residues. CDR3 nucleotides: TGCGCCAGCAGTGATGGAACCCCCTACGAGCAGTACTTC. Amino acids: CASSDGTPYEQYF.

This clonotype was counted a few times. This chain joins TRBV20-1 and TRBJ2-1; perhaps TRBD2 as D (5 bases). Trimming took off 4 bases at V and 6 bases at J, with 16 bases between the two ends. Germline V CDR1 and CDR2: DFQATT, SNEGSKA (reference sequence). The CDR3 is made up of 14 amino acids. Here the CDR3 reads CSATKLGSGNEQFF. CDR3 in DNA: TGCAGTGCTACCAAACTAGGGTCAGGCAATGAGCAGTTCTTC.

This clonotype was picked up many times. The V call is TRBV7-9, the J call TRBJ2-7; possibly TRBD1 for D (5 bases). Germline V gene data show CDR1 as SEHNR and CDR2 as FQNEAQ (reference sequence). With 2 bases removed from V and 6 bases from J, the gap between germline ends came to 11 bases. The CDR3 has 13 residues. CDR3 amino acids: CASSLMSGREQYF. The CDR3, as DNA: TGTGCCAGCAGCTTAATGTCAGGGCGCGAGCAGTACTTC.

V and J are TRBV28 and TRBJ1-5; D possibly corresponds to TRBD1 (6 bases). CDR1 is MDHEN and CDR2 is SYDVKM in the germline V gene. The CDR3 sequence is 16 residues long. The V end lost 2 bases, the J end lost 6 bases, and 17 bases lay between the germline ends. The CDR3, as DNA: TGTGCCAGCAGTTTAAGGGTAAGGGGGGGGTTTCAGCCCCAGCATTTT. Its translation: CASSLRVRGGFQPQHF. Filled out from reference TRBV28 and TRBJ1-5, the complete variable domain reads DVKVTQSSRYLVKRTGEKVFLECVQDMDHENMFWYRQDPGLGLRLIYFSYDVKMKEKGDIPEGYSVSREKKERFSLILESASTNQTSMYLCASSLRVRGGFQPQHFGDGTRLSIL.

The genes are TRBV7-2 and TRBJ2-1, with 10 bases fitting TRBD1. In germline, CDR1 is SGHTA, CDR2 FQGNSA. The CDR3 extends over 15 amino acids. The trim removed 0 bases at V and 7 bases at J, leaving 3 bases unmatched. The CDR3 bases are TGTGCCAGCAGCTTAGCGGGGACAGGGGCAAATGAGCAGTTCTTC. Residues: CASSLAGTGANEQFF.

The sample holds a few counts of this clonotype. This sequence joins TRBV9 and TRBJ2-5; D is ambiguous. CDR3 length equals 13 residues. In germline, CDR1 is SGDLS, CDR2 YYNGEE. V was cut by 3 bases and J by 2 bases, with 8 bases left in between. The CDR3: CASSARPQETQYF. The CDR3 DNA sequence: TGTGCCAGCAGCGCAAGACCGCAAGAGACCCAGTACTTC.

The chain carries TRBV15 and TRBJ1-2; D gene ambiguous. From germline, CDR1 is LNHNV and CDR2 YYDKDF (reference sequence). V was pared by 5 bases and J by 8 bases, with 18 bases between. The CDR3 contains 14 residues. The CDR3 region is CATSEDKGPGGYTF. The CDR3 DNA is TGTGCCACCAGCGAAGACAAGGGCCCCGGGGGCTACACCTTC.